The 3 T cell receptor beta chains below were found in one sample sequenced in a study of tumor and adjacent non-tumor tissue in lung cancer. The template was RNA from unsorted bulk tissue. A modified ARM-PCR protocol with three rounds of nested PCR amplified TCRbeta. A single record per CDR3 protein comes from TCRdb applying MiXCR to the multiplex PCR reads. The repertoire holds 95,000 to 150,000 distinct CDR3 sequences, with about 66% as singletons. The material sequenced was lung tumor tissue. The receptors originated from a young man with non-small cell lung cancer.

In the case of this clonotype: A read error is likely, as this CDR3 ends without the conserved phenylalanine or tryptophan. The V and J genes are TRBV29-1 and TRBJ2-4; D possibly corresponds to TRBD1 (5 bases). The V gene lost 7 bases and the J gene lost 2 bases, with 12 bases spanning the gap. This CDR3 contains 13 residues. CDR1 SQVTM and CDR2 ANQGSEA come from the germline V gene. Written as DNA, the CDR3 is TGCAGCGCCGAGGCAGGGACCAAAAACATTCAGTACCTC. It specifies CSAEAGTKNIQYL.

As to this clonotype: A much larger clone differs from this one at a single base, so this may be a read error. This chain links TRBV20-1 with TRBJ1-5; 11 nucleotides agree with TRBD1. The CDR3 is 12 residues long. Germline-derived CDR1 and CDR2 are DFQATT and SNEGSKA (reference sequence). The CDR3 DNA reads TGCAGTGCTGGGACAGGGGGTCAGCTCCAGCATTTT. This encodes CSAGTGGQLQHF.

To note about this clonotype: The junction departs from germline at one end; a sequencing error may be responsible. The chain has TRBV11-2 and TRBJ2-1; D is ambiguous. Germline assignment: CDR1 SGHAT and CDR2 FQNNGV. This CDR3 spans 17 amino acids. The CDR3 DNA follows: TGTGCCAGCAGCTTACACCCCACGGGTCCTACCCACAATGAGCAGTCCTTC. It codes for CASSLHPTGPTHNEQSF.